This is a list of T cell receptor beta chains from one sample in a study of graft-versus-host responses after intestinal transplantation. These TCRs' antigens remain unknown. Some clones are missing from TCRdb's copy, which holds only in-frame ones; the method was immunoSEQ multiplex PCR. The table has over 85,000 clones, 94% seen once. This material consisted of unstimulated CD4+ T cells sorted from spleen or lymph node cells, taken before transplant. All receptors come from a human donor who was the organ donor for an intestinal transplant. CDR3s include the opening cysteine and the closing phenylalanine or tryptophan.

TRBV28	CASGGGQGPSYEQYF
TRBV19	CASSIAPGPYYGYTF
TRBV7-2	CASSPTAGTYNSPLHF
TRBV14	CASSQLVLETQYF
TRBV9	CASSVEGLGRGNSGANVLTF
TRBV6-5	CASSSLSRGTEAFF
TRBV18	CASSPILGGNTGELFF
TRBV5-1	CASSPLGAGNEQFF
TRBV28	CALGQEFRSGYTF
TRBV6-1	CASSELAGELFF
TRBV5-1	CASIMGLAGADTQYF
TRBV6-1	CASSYIMDTQYF
TRBV27	CASTPGQGPYGTEAFF
TRBV11-2	CASALRAGYQETQYF
TRBV11-1	CASSRSGLVSYNEQFF
TRBV5-1	CASSWTGQGYNEQFF
TRBV28	CASSIPGQGWVGYTF
TRBV21-1	CASSAWDKLNIQYF
TRBV12-5	CASGLGQGDYSNQPQHF
TRBV19	CASKFSGTPQETQYF
TRBV5-1	CASQGTSGGREQYF
TRBV7-2	CASSLVFSGIYGYTF